The TCR beta chain described here comes from a study of blood T cell repertoires in COVID-19. Data came from immunoSEQ multiplex PCR; TCRdb stores just in-frame clones and leaves some out. The table lists fewer than 250,000 clones, roughly four fifths of them singletons. J was trimmed by 8 bases and V by 8 bases; bases with no gene match: 9. This CDR3 has 13 residues. The clonotype was recovered from a woman aged 40 to 55 with acute or convalescent COVID-19. The V gene is TRBV12-3 or TRBV12-4, the J gene TRBJ2-1; 7 positions match TRBD2. The sample taken for sequencing was peripheral blood. CDR3 in DNA: TGTGCCAGCGGCATTCGTGGGGGGGATGAGCAGTTCTTC. Residues: CASGIRGGDEQFF.